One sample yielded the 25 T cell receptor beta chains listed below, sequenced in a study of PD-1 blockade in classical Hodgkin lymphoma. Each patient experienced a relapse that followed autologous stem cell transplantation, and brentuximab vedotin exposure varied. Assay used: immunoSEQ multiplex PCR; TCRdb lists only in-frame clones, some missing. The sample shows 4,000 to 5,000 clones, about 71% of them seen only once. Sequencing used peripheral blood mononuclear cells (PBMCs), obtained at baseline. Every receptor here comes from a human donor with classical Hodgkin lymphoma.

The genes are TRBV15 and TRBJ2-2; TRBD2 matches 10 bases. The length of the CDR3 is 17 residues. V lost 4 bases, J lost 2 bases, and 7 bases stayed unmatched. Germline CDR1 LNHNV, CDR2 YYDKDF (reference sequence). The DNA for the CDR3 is TGTGCCACCAGCACCTTAACTAGCGGGACAAACACCGGGGAGCTGTTTTTT. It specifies CATSTLTSGTNTGELFF.

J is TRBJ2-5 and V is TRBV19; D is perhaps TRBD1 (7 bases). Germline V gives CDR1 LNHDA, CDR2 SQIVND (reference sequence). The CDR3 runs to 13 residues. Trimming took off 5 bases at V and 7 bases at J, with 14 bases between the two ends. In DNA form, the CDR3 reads TGTGCCAGTAGTCCGGACAGGAGGGGGACCCAGTACTTC. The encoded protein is CASSPDRRGTQYF.

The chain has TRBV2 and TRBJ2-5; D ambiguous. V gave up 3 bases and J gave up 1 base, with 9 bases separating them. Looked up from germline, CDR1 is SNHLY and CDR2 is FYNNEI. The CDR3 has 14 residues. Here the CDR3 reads CASSDSGLQETQYF. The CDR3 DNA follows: TGTGCCAGCAGTGATTCGGGCCTCCAAGAGACCCAGTACTTC.

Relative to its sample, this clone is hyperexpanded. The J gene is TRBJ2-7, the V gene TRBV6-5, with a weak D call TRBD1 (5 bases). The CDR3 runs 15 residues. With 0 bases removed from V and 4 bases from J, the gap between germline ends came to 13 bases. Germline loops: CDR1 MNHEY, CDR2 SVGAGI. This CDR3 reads CASSYSTTAGYEQYF. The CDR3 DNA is TGTGCCAGCAGTTACTCGACGACAGCCGGTTACGAGCAGTACTTC.

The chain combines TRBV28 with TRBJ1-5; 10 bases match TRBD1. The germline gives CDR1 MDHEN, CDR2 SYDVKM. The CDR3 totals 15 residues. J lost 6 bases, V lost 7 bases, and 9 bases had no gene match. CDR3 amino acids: CASKLDRGFLQPQHF. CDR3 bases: TGTGCCAGCAAACTGGACAGGGGGTTTCTTCAGCCCCAGCATTTT.

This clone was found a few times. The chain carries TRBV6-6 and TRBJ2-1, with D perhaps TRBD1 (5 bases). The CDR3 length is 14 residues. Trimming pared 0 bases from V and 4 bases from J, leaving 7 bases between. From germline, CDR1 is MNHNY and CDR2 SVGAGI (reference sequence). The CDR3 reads CASSYSDSYNEQFF. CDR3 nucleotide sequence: TGTGCCAGCAGTTACTCCGACAGTTACAATGAGCAGTTCTTC.

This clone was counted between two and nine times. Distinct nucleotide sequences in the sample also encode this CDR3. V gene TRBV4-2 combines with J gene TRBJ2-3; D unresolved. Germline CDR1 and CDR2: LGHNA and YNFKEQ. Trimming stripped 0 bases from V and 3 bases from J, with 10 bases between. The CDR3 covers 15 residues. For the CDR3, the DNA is TGTGCCAGCAGCCAAGAAGGGAACCCTACAGATACGCAGTATTTT. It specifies CASSQEGNPTDTQYF.

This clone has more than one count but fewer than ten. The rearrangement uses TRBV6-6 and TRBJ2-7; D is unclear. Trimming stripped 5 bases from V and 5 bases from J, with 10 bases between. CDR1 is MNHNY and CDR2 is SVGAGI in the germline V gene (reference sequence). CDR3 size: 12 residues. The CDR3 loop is CASSLTKDEQYF. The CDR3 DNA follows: TGTGCCAGCAGTCTCACTAAGGACGAGCAGTACTTC.

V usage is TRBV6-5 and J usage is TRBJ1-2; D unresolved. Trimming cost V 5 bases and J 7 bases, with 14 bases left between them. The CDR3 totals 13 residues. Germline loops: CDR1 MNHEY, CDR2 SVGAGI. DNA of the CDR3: TGTGCCAGCAGTGGCAGCCTTGAGGTTGGCTACACCTTC. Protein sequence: CASSGSLEVGYTF.

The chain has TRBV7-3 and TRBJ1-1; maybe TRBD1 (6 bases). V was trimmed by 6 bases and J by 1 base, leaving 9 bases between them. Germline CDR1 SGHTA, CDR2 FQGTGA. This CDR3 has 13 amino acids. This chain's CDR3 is CASSLDRNTEAFF. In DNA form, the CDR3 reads TGTGCCAGCAGTCTGGACAGGAACACTGAAGCTTTCTTT.

The CDR3 region is CASSQDPITEAFF. The CDR3 DNA follows: TGCGCCAGCAGCCAAGATCCGATCACTGAAGCTTTCTTT. This rearrangement joins TRBV4-1 to TRBJ1-1; D not resolved. V was cut by 0 bases and J by 4 bases, with 6 bases left in between. In germline, CDR1 is MGHRA, CDR2 YSYEKL. This CDR3 spans 13 amino acids.

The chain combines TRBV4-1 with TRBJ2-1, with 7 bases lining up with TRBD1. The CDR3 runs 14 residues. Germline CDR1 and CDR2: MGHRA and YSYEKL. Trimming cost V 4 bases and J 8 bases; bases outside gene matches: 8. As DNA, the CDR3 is TGCGCCAGCAGCCGACAGGGACCCGACGATGAGCAGTTCTTC. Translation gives CASSRQGPDDEQFF.

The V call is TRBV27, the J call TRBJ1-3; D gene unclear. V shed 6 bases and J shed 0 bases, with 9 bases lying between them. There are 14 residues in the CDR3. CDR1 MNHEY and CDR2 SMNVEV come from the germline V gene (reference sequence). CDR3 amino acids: CASSSTGSGNTIYF. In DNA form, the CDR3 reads TGTGCCAGCAGCTCTACGGGCTCTGGAAACACCATATATTTT.

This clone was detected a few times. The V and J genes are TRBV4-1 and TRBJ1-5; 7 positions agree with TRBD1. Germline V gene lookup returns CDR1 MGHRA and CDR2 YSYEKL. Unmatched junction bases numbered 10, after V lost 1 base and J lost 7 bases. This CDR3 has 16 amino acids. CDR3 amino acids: CASSQVGQEGAQPQHF. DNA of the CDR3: TGCGCCAGCAGCCAAGTCGGACAGGAAGGGGCGCAGCCCCAGCATTTT.

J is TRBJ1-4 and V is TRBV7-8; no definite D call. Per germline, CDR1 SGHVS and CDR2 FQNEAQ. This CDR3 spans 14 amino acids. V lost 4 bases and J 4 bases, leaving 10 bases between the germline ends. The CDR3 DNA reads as TGTGCCAGCAGCTCCGAAGGAAATAATGAAAAACTGTTTTTT. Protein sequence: CASSSEGNNEKLFF.

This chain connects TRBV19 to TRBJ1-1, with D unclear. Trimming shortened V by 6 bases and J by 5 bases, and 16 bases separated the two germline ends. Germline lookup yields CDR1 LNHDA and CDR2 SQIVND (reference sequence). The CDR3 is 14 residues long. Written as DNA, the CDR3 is TGTGCCAGTAGCCGCTGGGAGGTTGGGACTGAAGCTTTCTTT. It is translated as CASSRWEVGTEAFF.

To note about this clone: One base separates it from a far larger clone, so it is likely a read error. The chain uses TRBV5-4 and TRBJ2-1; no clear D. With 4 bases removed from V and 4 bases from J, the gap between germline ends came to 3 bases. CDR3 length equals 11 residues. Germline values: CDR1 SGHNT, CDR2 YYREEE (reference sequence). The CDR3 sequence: CASSDYNEQFF. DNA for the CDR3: TGTGCCAGCAGCGATTACAATGAGCAGTTCTTC.

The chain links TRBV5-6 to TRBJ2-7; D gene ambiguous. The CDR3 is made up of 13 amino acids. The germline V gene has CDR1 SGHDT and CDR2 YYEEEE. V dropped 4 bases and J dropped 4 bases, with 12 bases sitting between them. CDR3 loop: CASSRGRIYEQYF. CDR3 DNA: TGTGCCAGCAGCCGCGGACGGATATACGAGCAGTACTTC.

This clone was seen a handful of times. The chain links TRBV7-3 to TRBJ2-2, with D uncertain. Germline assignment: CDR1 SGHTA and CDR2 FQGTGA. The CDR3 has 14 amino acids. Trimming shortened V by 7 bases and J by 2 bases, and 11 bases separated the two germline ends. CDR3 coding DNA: TGTGCCAGCACCCCAGAGTCAAACACCGGGGAGCTGTTTTTT. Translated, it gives CASTPESNTGELFF.

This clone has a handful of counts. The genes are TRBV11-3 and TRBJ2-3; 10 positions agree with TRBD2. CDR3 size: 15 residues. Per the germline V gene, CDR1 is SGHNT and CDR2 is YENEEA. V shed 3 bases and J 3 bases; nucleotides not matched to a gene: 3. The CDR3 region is CASSLGLALTDTQYF. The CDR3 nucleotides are TGTGCCAGCAGCTTGGGACTAGCGTTGACAGATACGCAGTATTTT.

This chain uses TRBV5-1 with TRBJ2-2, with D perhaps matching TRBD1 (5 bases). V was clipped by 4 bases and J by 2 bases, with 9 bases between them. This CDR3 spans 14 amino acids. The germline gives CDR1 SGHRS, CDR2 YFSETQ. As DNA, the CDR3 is TGCGCCAGCAGCCTGGACACCAACACCGGGGAGCTGTTTTTT. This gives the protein CASSLDTNTGELFF.

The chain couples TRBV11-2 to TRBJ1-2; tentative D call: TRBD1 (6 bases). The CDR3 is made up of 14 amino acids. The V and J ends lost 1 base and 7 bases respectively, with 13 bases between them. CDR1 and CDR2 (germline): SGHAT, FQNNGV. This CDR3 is CASSLVGGLGGYTF. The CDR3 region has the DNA TGTGCCAGCAGCTTAGTCGGGGGGCTGGGTGGCTACACCTTC.

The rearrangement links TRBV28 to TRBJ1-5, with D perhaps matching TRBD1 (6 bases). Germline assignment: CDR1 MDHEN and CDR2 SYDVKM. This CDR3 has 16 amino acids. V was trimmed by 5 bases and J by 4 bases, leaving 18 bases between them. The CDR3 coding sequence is TGTGCCAGCAGTCGCACCCGAGAAACAGGGAATCAGCCCCAGCATTTT. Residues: CASSRTRETGNQPQHF.

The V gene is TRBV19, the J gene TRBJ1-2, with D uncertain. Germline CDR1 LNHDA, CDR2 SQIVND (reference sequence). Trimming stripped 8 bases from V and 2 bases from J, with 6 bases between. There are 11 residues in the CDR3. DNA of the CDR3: TGTGCCAGTGGGCAGAACTATGGCTACACCTTC. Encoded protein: CASGQNYGYTF.

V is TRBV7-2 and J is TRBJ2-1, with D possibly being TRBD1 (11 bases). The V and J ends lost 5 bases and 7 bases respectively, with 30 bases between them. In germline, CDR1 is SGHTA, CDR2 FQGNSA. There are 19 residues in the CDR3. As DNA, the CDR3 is TGTGCCAGCAGCCCCCCCCGGACAGGGGGCTTAGCGGGAGGAAATGAGCAGTTCTTC. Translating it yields CASSPPRTGGLAGGNEQFF.